Listed below are T cell receptor beta chains from one sample, sequenced in a study of OX40 agonist ivuxolimab in advanced cancers. Sequenced by immunoSEQ multiplex PCR; TCRdb stores in-frame clones only, minus some. This sample has fewer than 80,000 clones, with about 85% found just once. Material: CD4+ or CD8+ T cells sorted from blood, obtained in a trial of the OX40 agonist ivuxolimab. The receptor set was obtained from an adult with an advanced solid tumor such as melanoma, head and neck, liver or kidney cancer. The CDR3 runs from the conserved cysteine through the conserved F or W. D genes are given only for firm matches. Clone sizes are given selectively: once, few, many, or a class where the clone is expanded.

size | J | D | V | CDR3 | DNA
NA | TRBJ2-3 | NA | TRBV28 | CASPKGDSLTDTQYF | TGTGCCAGTCCGAAGGGGGACTCCCTCACAGATACGCAGTATTTT
NA | TRBJ2-2 | NA | TRBV27 | CASSFRGLGGRSLNTGELFF | TGTGCCAGCAGTTTCAGGGGTTTGGGGGGGCGGTCGCTGAACACCGGGGAGCTGTTTTTT
once | TRBJ1-1 | NA | TRBV6-1 | CASSEGTRNTEAFF | TGTGCCAGCAGTGAGGGGACAAGGAACACTGAAGCTTTCTTT
NA | TRBJ1-6 | NA | TRBV5-1 | CASSLDSSNSPLHF | TGCGCCAGCAGCTTGGACAGTAGCAATTCACCCCTCCACTTT
NA | TRBJ1-2 | NA | TRBV28 | CASSWRAGTRGYTF | TGTGCCAGCAGTTGGCGGGCAGGGACCAGGGGCTACACCTTC
few | TRBJ2-3 | NA | TRBV7-3 | CASSPTLQTDTQYF | TGTGCCAGCAGCCCAACCCTCCAGACAGATACGCAGTATTTT
NA | TRBJ1-2 | NA | TRBV29-1 | CSVDGGDYVGANYGYTF | TGCAGCGTTGATGGCGGGGACTATGTGGGAGCTAACTATGGCTACACCTTC
NA | TRBJ1-1 | NA | TRBV5-1 | CASSMAGTPDTEAFF | TGCGCCAGCAGCATGGCCGGGACACCGGACACTGAAGCTTTCTTT
NA | TRBJ2-5 | TRBD1 | TRBV4-1 | CASSYDRGNQETQYF | TGCGCCAGCAGCTACGACAGGGGAAACCAAGAGACCCAGTACTTC
NA | TRBJ1-2 | TRBD1 | TRBV10-3 | CAISEGQAYYGYTF | TGTGCCATCAGTGAAGGACAGGCCTACTATGGCTACACCTTC
few | TRBJ1-4 | TRBD1 | TRBV9 | CASSVTGQKGEKLFF | TGTGCCAGCAGCGTCACGGGACAGAAGGGTGAAAAACTGTTTTTT
NA | TRBJ2-7 | NA | TRBV5-5 | CASSLGSSGHALGYF | TGTGCCAGCAGCTTGGGGTCATCGGGACACGCTCTCGGGTACTTC
few | TRBJ1-2 | TRBD1 | TRBV9 | CASSVEQGASYGYTF | TGTGCCAGCAGCGTAGAACAGGGGGCAAGCTATGGCTACACCTTC
NA | TRBJ1-2 | NA | TRBV28 | CASSLVQNYGYTF | TGTGCCAGCAGTTTAGTGCAGAATTATGGCTACACCTTC
NA | TRBJ2-3 | NA | TRBV5-1 | CASSLDGGRGTDTQYF | TGCGCCAGCAGCTTGGACGGGGGAAGAGGCACAGATACGCAGTATTTT
NA | TRBJ2-7 | NA | TRBV18 | CASSPFSEGRRDEQYF | TGTGCCAGCTCACCCTTTTCGGAGGGCCGGAGGGACGAGCAGTACTTC
NA | TRBJ1-6 | NA | TRBV7-3 | CASSLGLGPNSLHF | TGTGCCAGCAGCTTAGGACTTGGCCCCAACTCCCTCCACTTT
few | TRBJ2-7 | TRBD1 | TRBV27 | CASSSLGGGEQYF | TGTGCCAGCAGTTCTCTAGGGGGCGGAGAGCAGTACTTC
NA | TRBJ2-2 | NA | TRBV2 | CASSEAGKWELFF | TGTGCCAGCAGTGAAGCGGGAAAGTGGGAGCTGTTTTTT
NA | TRBJ2-7 | TRBD1 | TRBV6-6 | CASRDQYGQGGYEQYF | TGTGCCAGCAGGGACCAATACGGACAGGGAGGTTACGAGCAGTACTTC
NA | TRBJ2-3 | NA | TRBV7-3 | CASSLRHIRDTQYF | TGTGCCAGCAGCTTAAGACATATCAGGGATACGCAGTATTTT
few | TRBJ1-5 | NA | TRBV7-9 | CASSIGNNQPQHF | TGTGCCAGCTCTATTGGGAACAATCAGCCCCAGCATTTT
NA | TRBJ1-6 | TRBD1 | TRBV5-1 | CASRQGDNSPLHF | TGCGCCAGCCGACAGGGCGATAATTCACCCCTCCACTTT
NA | TRBJ2-1 | TRBD2 | TRBV7-2 | CASSLAGLGNEQFF | TGTGCCAGCAGCTTAGCGGGACTAGGTAATGAGCAGTTCTTC
NA | TRBJ2-5 | TRBD2 | TRBV9 | CASSPLGLAGRETQYF | TGTGCCAGCAGCCCCCTCGGGCTAGCGGGAAGGGAGACCCAGTACTTC
NA | TRBJ2-2 | NA | TRBV5-1 | CASSLMPTASNTGELFF | TGCGCCAGCAGTTTGATGCCGACAGCGTCGAACACCGGGGAGCTGTTTTTT
NA | TRBJ1-2 | TRBD1 | TRBV19 | CASSRTGLNGYTF | TGTGCCAGTAGTAGGACAGGCCTGAATGGCTACACCTTC
few | TRBJ1-2 | NA | TRBV11-2 | CASSAGHRHFNVYGYTF | TGTGCCAGCAGCGCCGGTCACAGACACTTCAATGTCTATGGCTACACCTTC
NA | TRBJ2-1 | NA | TRBV6-6 | CASIRVSSYNEQFF | TGTGCCAGCATCAGGGTCTCATCTTACAATGAGCAGTTCTTC
NA | TRBJ2-1 | TRBD2 | TRBV14 | CASSHIWRGGYGEQFF | TGTGCCAGCAGCCATATTTGGCGGGGGGGCTACGGTGAGCAGTTCTTC
NA | TRBJ2-5 | TRBD1 | TRBV28 | CASSTRTGGQETQYF | TGTGCCAGCAGTACCCGGACAGGGGGCCAAGAGACCCAGTACTTC
NA | TRBJ2-1 | NA | TRBV18 | CASSSGRDNEQFF | TGTGCCAGCTCGTCCGGGAGAGACAATGAGCAGTTCTTC
NA | TRBJ2-5 | TRBD2 | TRBV5-8 | CASSLGLAGARGQETQYF | TGTGCCAGCAGCTTGGGACTAGCGGGAGCAAGGGGCCAAGAGACCCAGTACTTC
NA | TRBJ2-5 | NA | TRBV27 | CASSTPRSPGQRETQYF | TGTGCCAGCAGTACGCCTCGGAGTCCGGGCCAGAGGGAGACCCAGTACTTC
few | TRBJ2-7 | TRBD2 | TRBV7-2 | CASSPRGNSYEQYF | TGTGCCAGCAGCCCGCGGGGGAACTCCTACGAGCAGTACTTC
NA | TRBJ1-1 | NA | TRBV27 | CASSKKPNTEAFF | TGTGCCAGCAGTAAGAAACCCAACACTGAAGCTTTCTTT
NA | TRBJ2-1 | NA | TRBV2 | CASLAGSYNEQFF | TGTGCCAGTCTTGCGGGCTCCTACAATGAGCAGTTCTTC
NA | TRBJ1-2 | NA | TRBV5-5 | CASSFEGSYGYTF | TGTGCCAGCAGCTTCGAGGGTAGCTATGGCTACACCTTC
NA | TRBJ2-1 | NA | TRBV2 | CASTVGGNEQFF | TGTGCCAGCACGGTGGGGGGAAATGAGCAGTTCTTC
NA | TRBJ1-2 | TRBD1 | TRBV5-1 | CASSFDRGGYGYTF | TGCGCCAGCAGCTTCGACAGGGGAGGCTATGGCTACACCTTC
NA | TRBJ2-2 | TRBD2 | TRBV5-1 | CASSLYATSASTGELFF | TGCGCCAGCAGCTTGTACGCGACTAGCGCCAGCACCGGGGAGCTGTTTTTT
NA | TRBJ2-5 | NA | TRBV6-5 | CASGGGRETQYF | TGTGCCAGCGGGGGGGGCAGAGAGACCCAGTACTTC
few | TRBJ2-1 | TRBD2 | TRBV7-2 | CASSSSSGTSGIIYNEQFF | TGTGCCAGCAGCTCCTCATCCGGGACTAGCGGGATTATCTACAATGAGCAGTTCTTC
once | TRBJ1-6 | NA | TRBV6-5 | CASSPRRDNSPLHF | TGTGCCAGCAGCCCTCGCAGGGATAATTCACCCCTCCACTTT
NA | TRBJ2-4 | TRBD1 | TRBV6-5 | CASSYRQGAHIQYF | TGTGCCAGCAGTTACAGACAGGGGGCTCACATTCAGTACTTC
once | TRBJ2-2 | NA | TRBV9 | CASSVGTANTGELFF | TGTGCCAGCAGCGTAGGGACAGCAAACACCGGGGAGCTGTTTTTT
NA | TRBJ1-3 | NA | TRBV28 | CASRDAGGNTIYF | TGTGCCAGCCGTGACGCGGGCGGAAACACCATATATTTT
NA | TRBJ2-5 | NA | TRBV27 | CASRALGQLETQYF | TGTGCCAGCAGGGCCCTGGGGCAGTTGGAGACCCAGTACTTC
few | TRBJ1-6 | TRBD1 | TRBV18 | CASSQGQYNSPLHF | TGTGCCAGCTCACAGGGACAGTATAATTCACCCCTCCACTTT
NA | TRBJ2-3 | NA | TRBV4-2 | CASSAEGRYSTDTQYF | TGTGCCAGCAGCGCGGAGGGGCGATATAGCACAGATACGCAGTATTTT
NA | TRBJ2-1 | NA | TRBV14 | CASSPLGPPGNEQFF | TGTGCCAGCAGCCCGCTGGGACCGCCTGGCAATGAGCAGTTCTTC
few | TRBJ1-3 | NA | TRBV18 | CASSREAGNTIYF | TGTGCCAGCTCTCGAGAGGCAGGAAACACCATATATTTT
NA | TRBJ1-3 | NA | TRBV19 | CASSTPKVGSGNTIYF | TGTGCCAGTAGTACCCCCAAGGTGGGCTCTGGAAACACCATATATTTT
NA | TRBJ1-3 | TRBD1 | TRBV5-4 | CASSRETGVTGNTIYF | TGTGCCAGCAGCCGGGAGACAGGGGTAACTGGAAACACCATATATTTT
NA | TRBJ1-1 | TRBD1 | TRBV7-3 | CASSLTQGQVSRNTEAFF | TGTGCCAGCAGCTTAACGCAGGGACAGGTCTCGAGGAACACTGAAGCTTTCTTT
NA | TRBJ1-1 | NA | TRBV2 | CATQPTRSEAFF | TGTGCCACCCAACCGACACGTTCTGAAGCTTTCTTT
NA | TRBJ2-2 | NA | TRBV6-5 | CASRKDGELFF | TGTGCCAGCAGAAAGGACGGGGAGCTGTTTTTT
NA | TRBJ1-2 | NA | TRBV6-5 | CASSPAGASNYGYTF | TGTGCCAGCAGCCCGGCAGGAGCCTCTAACTATGGCTACACCTTC
NA | TRBJ2-1 | NA | TRBV28 | CASRIGPGNNEQFF | TGTGCCAGCAGGATAGGGCCCGGGAACAATGAGCAGTTCTTC